This T cell receptor beta chain was found in a study of shared clonotypes between healthy human individuals. On this clone: Its antigen is currently unknown.

This table comes from immunoSEQ multiplex PCR, and its TCRdb copy is limited to in-frame clones, with some not included. The sample includes 650,000 to 800,000 clones, 55% to 80% of them seen just once. Trimming removed 5 bases from V and 5 bases from J; junction bases left unmatched: 8. From germline, CDR1 is SGHVS and CDR2 FNYEAQ. The length of the CDR3 is 15 residues. General study points: Memory subsets had estimated richness that was generally smaller than that of naive subsets. Represented diversity, genetic and exposure-history alike, was limited by few donors.

The clonotype comes from a woman aged 25-40 years in good health. The specimen was memory CD4+ T cells sorted from blood. The subset denotes: CD45RA-negative fraction. The chain joins TRBV7-6 to TRBJ2-1, with 8 bases identical to TRBD2. This chain's CDR3 is CASSPRTSKNNEQFF. For the CDR3, the DNA is TGTGCCAGCAGCCCACGGACTAGCAAGAACAATGAGCAGTTCTTC. Full variable domain (remainder filled in from reference TRBV7-6 and TRBJ2-1): GAGVSQSPRYKVTKRGQDVALRCDPISGHVSLYWYRQALGQGPEFLTYFNYEAQQDKSGLPNDRFSAERPEGSISTLTIQRTEQRDSAMYRCASSPRTSKNNEQFFGPGTRLTVL.